This entry features one T cell receptor (beta chain) sequence. The data are from a study of shared T cell receptors in the human thymus. Sequencing was performed with immunoSEQ multiplex PCR; in TCRdb, only in-frame clones are kept and a portion is missing. The sample lists about 660,000 clones; more than 75% were seen once. Per the germline V gene, CDR1 is KGHSH and CDR2 is LQKENI. This CDR3 spans 15 amino acids. The junction had 10 bases not matched to a gene; V was cut back by 6 bases and J by 6 bases. The data were also submitted as part of a second study, on human thymus T cells.

The clonotype comes from a boy younger than two with a congenital heart defect. The genes are TRBV18 and TRBJ2-3, with 9 bases aligning to TRBD2. Sequenced: thymocytes. The CDR3 loop is CASSLQREAGDTQYF. The CDR3 bases are TGTGCCAGCTCCCTACAGCGGGAGGCGGGGGATACGCAGTATTTT.